This T cell receptor beta chain emerged from a study of Ad26.COV2.S vaccination and SARS-CoV-2 variants. CDR1 and CDR2 (germline): KGHSH, LQKENI. With 1 base removed from V and 1 base from J, the gap between germline ends came to 4 bases. The length of the CDR3 is 13 residues. Comments on this clone: The same CDR3 is also encoded by other DNA sequences in this sample.

Treatment in this sample: about 20 received Ad26.COV2.S at low or high dose, single or two shots; five or six received placebo; per-sample allocation not given. The samples date from day 63 after the first vaccine or placebo injection. Clones were sequenced by immunoSEQ multiplex PCR, and TCRdb holds only the in-frame ones, with some missing. Of some 390,000 clones in the sample, around nine tenths were seen once. The receptor was isolated from a person between 18 and 65 years old who received the Ad26.COV2.S COVID-19 vaccine or a placebo. The rearrangement links TRBV18 to TRBJ1-1; D not certain. This sample comprised peripheral blood, obtained in a trial of Ad26.COV2.S vaccine versus placebo. The CDR3 spells CASSPQKNTEAFF. The DNA for the CDR3 is TGTGCCAGCTCACCACAAAAGAACACTGAAGCTTTCTTT.